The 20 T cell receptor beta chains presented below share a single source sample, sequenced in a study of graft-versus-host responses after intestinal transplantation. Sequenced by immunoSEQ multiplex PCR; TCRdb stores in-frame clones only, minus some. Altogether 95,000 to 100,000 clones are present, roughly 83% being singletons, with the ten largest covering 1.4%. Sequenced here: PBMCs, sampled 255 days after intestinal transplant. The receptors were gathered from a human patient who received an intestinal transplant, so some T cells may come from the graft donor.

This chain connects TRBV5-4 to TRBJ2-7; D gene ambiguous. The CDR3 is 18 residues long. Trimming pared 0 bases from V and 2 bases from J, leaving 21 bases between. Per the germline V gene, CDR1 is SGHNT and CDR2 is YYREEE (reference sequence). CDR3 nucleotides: TGTGCCAGCAGCTTGGCCCCCCTTGATGGGGAAAGGCCCTACGAGCAGTACTTC. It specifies CASSLAPLDGERPYEQYF.

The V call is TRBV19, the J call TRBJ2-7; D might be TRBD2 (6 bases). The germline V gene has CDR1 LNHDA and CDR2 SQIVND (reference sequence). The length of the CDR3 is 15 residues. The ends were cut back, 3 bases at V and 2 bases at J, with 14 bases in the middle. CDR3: CASSISAREAYEQYF. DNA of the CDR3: TGTGCCAGTAGTATCAGTGCCAGGGAGGCCTACGAGCAGTACTTC.

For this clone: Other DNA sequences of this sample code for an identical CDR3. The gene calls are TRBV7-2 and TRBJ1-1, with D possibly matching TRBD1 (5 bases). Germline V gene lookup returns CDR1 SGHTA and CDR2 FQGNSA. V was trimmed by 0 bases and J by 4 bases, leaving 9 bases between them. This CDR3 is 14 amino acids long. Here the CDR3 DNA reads TGTGCCAGCAGCTTAGCTGGTAGGGGCACTGAAGCTTTCTTT. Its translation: CASSLAGRGTEAFF.

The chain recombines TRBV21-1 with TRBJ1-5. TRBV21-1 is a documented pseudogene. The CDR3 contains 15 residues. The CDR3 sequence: CASSKAEPSDQPQHF. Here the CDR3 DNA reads TGTGCCAGCAGCAAAGCTGAACCTAGCGACCAGCCCCAGCATTTT.

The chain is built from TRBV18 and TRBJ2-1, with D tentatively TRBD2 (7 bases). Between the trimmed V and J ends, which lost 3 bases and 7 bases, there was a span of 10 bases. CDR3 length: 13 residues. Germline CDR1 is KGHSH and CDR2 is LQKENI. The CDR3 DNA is TGTGCCAGCTCACCGGGGGGGCGGAATGAGCAGTTCTTC. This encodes CASSPGGRNEQFF. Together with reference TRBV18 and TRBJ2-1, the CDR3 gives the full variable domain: NAGVMQNPRHLVRRRGQEARLRCSPMKGHSHVYWYRQLPEEGLKFMVYLQKENIIDESGMPKERFSAEFPKEGPSILRIQQVVRGDSAAYFCASSPGGRNEQFFGPGTRLTVL.

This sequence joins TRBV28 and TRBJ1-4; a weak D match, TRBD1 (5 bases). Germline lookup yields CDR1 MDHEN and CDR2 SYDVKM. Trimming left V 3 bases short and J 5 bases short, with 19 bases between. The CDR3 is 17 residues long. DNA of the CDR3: TGTGCCAGCAGTTTTGCCGTCTCGATGGGGCGCAATGAAAAACTGTTTTTT. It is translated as CASSFAVSMGRNEKLFF.

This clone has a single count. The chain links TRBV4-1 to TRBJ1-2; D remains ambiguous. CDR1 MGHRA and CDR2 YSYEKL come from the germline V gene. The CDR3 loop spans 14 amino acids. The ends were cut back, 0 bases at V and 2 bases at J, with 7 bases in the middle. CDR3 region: CASSQDIVNYGYTF. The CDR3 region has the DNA TGCGCCAGCAGCCAAGATATCGTGAACTATGGCTACACCTTC.

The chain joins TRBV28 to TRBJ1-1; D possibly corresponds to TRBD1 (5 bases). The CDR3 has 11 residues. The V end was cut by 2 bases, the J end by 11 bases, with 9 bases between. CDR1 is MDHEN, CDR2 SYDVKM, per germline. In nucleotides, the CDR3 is TGTGCCAGCAGTTTAACGGGGGGGGCTTTCTTT. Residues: CASSLTGGAFF.

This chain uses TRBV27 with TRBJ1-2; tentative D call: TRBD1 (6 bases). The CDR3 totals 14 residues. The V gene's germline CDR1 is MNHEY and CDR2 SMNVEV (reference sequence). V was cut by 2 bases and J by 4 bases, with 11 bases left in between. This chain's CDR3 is CASSLDRSGYGYTF. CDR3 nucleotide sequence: TGTGCCAGCAGTTTAGACAGGTCTGGCTATGGCTACACCTTC.

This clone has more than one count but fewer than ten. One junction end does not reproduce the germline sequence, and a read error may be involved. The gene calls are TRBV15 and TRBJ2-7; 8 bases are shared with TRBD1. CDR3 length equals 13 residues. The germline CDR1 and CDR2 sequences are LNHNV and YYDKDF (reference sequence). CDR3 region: CATSGEQGDEQYF. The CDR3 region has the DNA TGTGCCACCAGCGGAGAACAGGGGGACGAGCAGTACTTC.

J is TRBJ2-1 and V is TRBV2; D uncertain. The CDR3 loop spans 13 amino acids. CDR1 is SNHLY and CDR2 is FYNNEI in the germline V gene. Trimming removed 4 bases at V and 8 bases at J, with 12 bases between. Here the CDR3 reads CASSAGFKDEQFF. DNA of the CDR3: TGTGCCAGCAGTGCTGGGTTCAAGGATGAGCAGTTCTTC.

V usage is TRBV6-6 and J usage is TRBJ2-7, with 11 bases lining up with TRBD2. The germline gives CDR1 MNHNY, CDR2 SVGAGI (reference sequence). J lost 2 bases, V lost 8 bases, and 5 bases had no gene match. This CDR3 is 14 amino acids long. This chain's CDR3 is CASQRLAGTYEQYF. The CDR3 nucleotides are TGTGCCAGCCAACGACTAGCGGGAACCTACGAGCAGTACTTC.

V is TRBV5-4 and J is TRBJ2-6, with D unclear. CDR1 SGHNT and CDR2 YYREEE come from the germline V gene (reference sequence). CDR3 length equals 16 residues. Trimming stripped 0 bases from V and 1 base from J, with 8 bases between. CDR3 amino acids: CASSLGQSSGANVLTF. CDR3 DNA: TGTGCCAGCAGCTTGGGGCAGTCGTCTGGGGCCAACGTCCTGACTTTC. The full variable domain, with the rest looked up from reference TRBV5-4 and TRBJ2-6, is ETGVTQSPTHLIKTRGQQVTLRCSSQSGHNTVSWYQQALGQGPQFIFQYYREEENGRGNFPPRFSGLQFPNYSSELNVNALELDDSALYLCASSLGQSSGANVLTFGAGSRLTVL.

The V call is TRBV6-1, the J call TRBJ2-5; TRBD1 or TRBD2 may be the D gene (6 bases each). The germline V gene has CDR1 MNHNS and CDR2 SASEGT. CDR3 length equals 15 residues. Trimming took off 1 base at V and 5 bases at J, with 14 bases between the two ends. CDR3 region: CASSEDRGRRETQYF. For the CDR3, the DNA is TGTGCCAGCAGTGAAGATCGGGGGCGGAGGGAGACCCAGTACTTC.

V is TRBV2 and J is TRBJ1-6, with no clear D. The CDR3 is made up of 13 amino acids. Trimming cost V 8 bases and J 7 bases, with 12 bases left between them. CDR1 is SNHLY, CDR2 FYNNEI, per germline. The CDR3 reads CASLGATNSPLHF. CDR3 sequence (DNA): TGTGCCAGCTTAGGTGCCACAAATTCACCCCTCCACTTT.

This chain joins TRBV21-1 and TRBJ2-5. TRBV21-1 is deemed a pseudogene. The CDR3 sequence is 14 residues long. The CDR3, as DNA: TGTGCCAGCAGCAAAATGTCAACGCAAGAGACCCAGTACTTC. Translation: CASSKMSTQETQYF.

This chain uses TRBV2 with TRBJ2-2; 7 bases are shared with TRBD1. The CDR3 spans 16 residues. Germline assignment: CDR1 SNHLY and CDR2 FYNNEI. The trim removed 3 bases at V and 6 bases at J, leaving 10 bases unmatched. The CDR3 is CASSEQGVSGPGELFF. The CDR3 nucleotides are TGTGCCAGCAGTGAGCAGGGGGTATCAGGTCCCGGGGAGCTGTTTTTT.

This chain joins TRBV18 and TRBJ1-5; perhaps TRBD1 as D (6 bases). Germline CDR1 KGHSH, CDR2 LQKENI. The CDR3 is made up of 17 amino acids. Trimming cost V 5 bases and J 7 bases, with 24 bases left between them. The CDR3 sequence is CASSSSRDKGFGQPQHF. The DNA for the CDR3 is TGTGCCAGCTCATCCTCCCGGGACAAGGGATTCGGGCAGCCCCAGCATTTT.

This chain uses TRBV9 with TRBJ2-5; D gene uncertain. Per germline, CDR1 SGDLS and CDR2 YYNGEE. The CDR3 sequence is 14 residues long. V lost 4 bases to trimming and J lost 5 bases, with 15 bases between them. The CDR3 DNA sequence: TGTGCCAGCAGCCCAGGTGGGTCCCATGAGACCCAGTACTTC. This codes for CASSPGGSHETQYF.

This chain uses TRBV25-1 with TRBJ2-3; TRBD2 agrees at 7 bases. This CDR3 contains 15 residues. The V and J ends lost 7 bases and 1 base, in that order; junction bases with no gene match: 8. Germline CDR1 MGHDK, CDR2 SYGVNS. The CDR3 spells CASNRAGPRTDTQYF. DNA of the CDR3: TGTGCCAGCAACCGAGCGGGGCCCCGCACAGATACGCAGTATTTT.